One T cell receptor (beta chain) is described in this entry. This specimen belongs to a study of blood T cell repertoires in COVID-19. The wider study: Material from acute and convalescent COVID-19 was sourced from the United States, Italy and Spain. In each case, the material was cDNA or gDNA derived from T cells, B-cell-depleted T cells, or PBMCs.

Source study methods: Reference gene primer amplification in the assay estimated nucleated cell counts. The repertoire was sequenced with immunoSEQ multiplex PCR; TCRdb's copy has only in-frame clones and lacks some. V, J and clone size are taken as reported in that table, and D and trimming were inferred from the DNA itself. The sample lists roughly 63,000 clones; around 80% were seen once. Germline lookup yields CDR1 SGHNT and CDR2 YENEEA. Trimming removed 1 base from V and 6 bases from J, with 22 bases in between. The CDR3 is 18 amino acids. The V call is TRBV11-3, the J call TRBJ2-1; D possibly corresponds to TRBD2 (7 bases). This TCR was sampled from a human donor in a cohort sampled during active COVID-19. Sequencing used peripheral blood. The CDR3 DNA reads TGTGCCAGCAGCTTAGGGGGGGGCGGGGCCCCCCGGTCCAATGAGCAGTTCTTC. Protein product: CASSLGGGGAPRSNEQFF.